This entry lists 14 T cell receptor beta chains sequenced from one sample in a study of Ad26.COV2.S vaccination and SARS-CoV-2 variants. Data came from immunoSEQ multiplex PCR; TCRdb stores just in-frame clones and leaves some out. Among a few hundred thousand clones listed, about 90% were seen once. As for treatment: approximately 18 received Ad26.COV2.S at low or high dose, single or two shots; about 5 received placebo; per-sample allocation not given. Specimens were obtained on day 63 following the first vaccine or placebo injection. Sequenced material: peripheral blood, taken in a trial of Ad26.COV2.S vaccine versus placebo. Source of these receptors: a person between 18 and 60 years old who received the Ad26.COV2.S COVID-19 vaccine or a placebo.

The J gene is TRBJ1-4, the V gene TRBV2; D is possibly TRBD1 (5 bases). Germline lookup yields CDR1 SNHLY and CDR2 FYNNEI. The CDR3 loop spans 13 amino acids. V gave up 3 bases and J gave up 7 bases, with 9 bases separating them. The CDR3 loop reads CASSEGLGEKLFF. CDR3 DNA: TGTGCCAGCAGTGAGGGACTTGGTGAAAAACTGTTTTTT. Full variable domain (outside the CDR3, taken from reference TRBV2 and TRBJ1-4): EPEVTQTPSHQVTQMGQEVILRCVPISNHLYFYWYRQILGQKVEFLVSFYNNEISEKSEIFDDQFSVERPDGSNFTLKIRSTKLEDSAMYFCASSEGLGEKLFFGSGTQLSVL.

The V and J genes are TRBV27 and TRBJ1-4, with TRBD1 matching over 7 bases. The trim removed 6 bases at V and 3 bases at J, leaving 7 bases unmatched. This CDR3 comprises 15 residues. Per the germline V gene, CDR1 is MNHEY and CDR2 is SMNVEV (reference sequence). This CDR3 is CASSLQGWSNEKLFF. In DNA form, the CDR3 reads TGTGCCAGCAGCTTACAGGGGTGGTCTAATGAAAAACTGTTTTTT.

This clone was seen once. This chain connects TRBV20-1 to TRBJ1-4, with D unclear. With 1 base removed from V and 12 bases from J, the gap between germline ends came to 9 bases. The CDR3 covers 11 residues. Germline CDR1 is DFQATT and CDR2 is SNEGSKA (reference sequence). The CDR3 bases are TGCAGTGCTAGAGGGGATTCACAACTGTTTTTT. Amino acids: CSARGDSQLFF.

V and J are TRBV9 and TRBJ2-1; tentative D call: TRBD1 (5 bases). Looked up from germline, CDR1 is SGDLS and CDR2 is YYNGEE. This CDR3 region has 14 residues. V was pared by 3 bases and J by 9 bases, with 16 bases between. DNA of the CDR3: TGTGCCAGCAGCGCCCCCTCGACAAGGGGTGAGCAGTTCTTC. It is translated as CASSAPSTRGEQFF.

The chain joins TRBV7-6 to TRBJ2-1; TRBD1 is a possible D gene (5 bases). This CDR3 spans 15 amino acids. Germline V gene sequence: CDR1 SGHVS, CDR2 FNYEAQ. The V and J ends lost 3 bases and 0 bases respectively, with 9 bases between them. DNA for the CDR3: TGTGCCAGCAGCTTTGGGGCCAGCTCCTACAATGAGCAGTTCTTC. It specifies CASSFGASSYNEQFF.

The rearrangement joins TRBV10-1 to TRBJ2-7; perhaps TRBD1 as D (6 bases). CDR1 and CDR2 from the germline V gene are WNHNN and SYGVQD (reference sequence). The CDR3 loop spans 13 amino acids. The V gene lost 6 bases and the J gene lost 6 bases, with 15 bases spanning the gap. The CDR3 reads CASSPPDSSEQYF. CDR3 nucleotide sequence: TGCGCCAGCAGCCCCCCGGACAGTTCCGAGCAGTACTTC.

The rearrangement links TRBV7-2 to TRBJ2-1; TRBD2 matches at 11 bases. Germline loops: CDR1 SGHTA, CDR2 FQGNSA. The CDR3 length is 15 residues. With V trimmed by 5 bases and J by 4 bases, 4 bases remained unmatched. CDR3 DNA: TGTGCCAGCAGCCGGACTAGCGGGCCATACAATGAGCAGTTCTTC. This codes for CASSRTSGPYNEQFF.

This clone has just one count. The V call is TRBV3-1 (or the pseudogene TRBV3-2), the J call TRBJ1-4; no clear D gene. This CDR3 comprises 12 residues. CDR1 is LGHDT, CDR2 YNNKEL, per germline (reference sequence). The V end was cut by 4 bases, the J end by 5 bases, with 5 bases between. The CDR3 DNA follows: TGTGCCAGCAGCCCCCCCAATGAAAAACTGTTTTTT. It specifies CASSPPNEKLFF.

This clone was observed a few times. This chain joins TRBV10-3 and TRBJ1-5; TRBD1 matches 9 bases. With 5 bases clipped from V and 4 bases from J, the junction kept 6 bases outside the gene matches. The CDR3 runs to 15 residues. CDR1 is ENHRY, CDR2 SYGVKD, per germline. The CDR3: CAISPGTGSNQPQHF. In DNA form, the CDR3 reads TGTGCCATCAGTCCCGGGACAGGGTCGAATCAGCCCCAGCATTTT.

The chain is built from TRBV21-1 and TRBJ2-7; the DNA was not compared with TRBD1, the D call given in the table. TRBV21-1 has pseudogene status. The CDR3 is made up of 16 amino acids. The CDR3 nucleotides are TGTGCCAGCAAAGCTAGACAGGGCTTTACGTCCTACGAGCAGTACTTC. Translating it yields CASKARQGFTSYEQYF.

The V gene is TRBV3-1 (or the pseudogene TRBV3-2), the J gene TRBJ2-7, with D uncertain. Trimming pared 4 bases from V and 2 bases from J, leaving 9 bases between. Germline V gene sequence: CDR1 LGHDT, CDR2 YNNKEL (reference sequence). The CDR3 is 13 residues long. The CDR3 loop is CASSPAGPYEQYF. As DNA, the CDR3 is TGTGCCAGCAGCCCCGCCGGACCCTACGAGCAGTACTTC.

The gene calls are TRBV25-1 and TRBJ2-7, with D perhaps TRBD1 or TRBD2 (5 bases each). CDR3 size: 13 residues. V was shortened by 6 bases and J by 0 bases, with 9 bases between the two germline ends. Germline CDR1 reads MGHDK; CDR2 reads SYGVNS. The CDR3 DNA is TGTGCCAGCAGACGGGACGACTCCTACGAGCAGTACTTC. Encoded protein: CASRRDDSYEQYF.

This chain joins TRBV4-1 and TRBJ2-2; D is perhaps TRBD1 (6 bases). Trimming stripped 1 base from V and 5 bases from J, with 11 bases between. This CDR3 contains 15 residues. Per germline, CDR1 MGHRA and CDR2 YSYEKL. CDR3 amino acids: CASSQGGQGTGELFF. Written as DNA, the CDR3 is TGCGCCAGCAGCCAAGGGGGGCAGGGGACCGGGGAGCTGTTTTTT.

V and J are TRBV5-4 and TRBJ2-2; weak D call: TRBD2 (5 bases). V was pared by 0 bases and J by 1 base, with 10 bases between. The CDR3 length is 16 residues. Germline V gives CDR1 SGHNT, CDR2 YYREEE (reference sequence). The CDR3 here is CASSLGQTKNTGELFF. As DNA, the CDR3 is TGTGCCAGCAGCTTGGGTCAGACTAAGAACACCGGGGAGCTGTTTTTT.